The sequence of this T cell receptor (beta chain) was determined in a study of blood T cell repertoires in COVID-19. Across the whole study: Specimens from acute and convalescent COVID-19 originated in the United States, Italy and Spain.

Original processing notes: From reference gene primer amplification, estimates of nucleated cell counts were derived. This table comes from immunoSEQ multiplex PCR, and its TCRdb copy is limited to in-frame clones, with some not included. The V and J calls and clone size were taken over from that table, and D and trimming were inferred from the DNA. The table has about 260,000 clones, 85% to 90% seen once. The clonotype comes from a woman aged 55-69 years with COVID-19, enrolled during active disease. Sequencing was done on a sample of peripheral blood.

The CDR3 coding sequence is TGTGCCAGCAGTGAGAACAGGGGGCATGAAAAACTGTTTTTT. This translates into CASSENRGHEKLFF. The chain recombines TRBV7-2 with TRBJ1-4; TRBD1 matches at 9 bases. This CDR3 has 14 residues. Germline lookup yields CDR1 SGHTA and CDR2 FQGNSA. The V gene end was trimmed by 6 bases and the J gene end by 6 bases; junction bases not matched to a gene: 5.